This TCR beta chain was identified during a study of cytomegalovirus exposure and HLA in healthy donors. Study overall: A preliminary data release comprised tens of millions of unique TCRs obtained from HLA-typed donors. Study findings and constraints: One later analysis reportedly identified an Asian-associated ancestry cluster that showed fewer N-insertions than the approximately 670-donor mean. Among TCR beta chains, those listed as cytomegalovirus-associated numbered more than 150. Across donors, presence/absence analyses took sequencing depth to be roughly uniform.

PCR employed 60 Vbeta and 13 Jbeta primers. TCRdb keeps only in-frame clones here, not all; method: immunoSEQ multiplex PCR. The repertoire holds 110,000 or so clones, roughly 72% seen once, with 4% to 5% in the top ten. V was trimmed by 1 base and J by 3 bases, leaving 10 bases between them. CDR1 SGHTA and CDR2 FQGTGA come from the germline V gene. The CDR3 runs 15 residues. In the case of this clone: The antigen is unknown.

The sequencing sample was made of PBMCs. The sequence was collected from a middle-aged woman in good health and CMV-seropositive. The chain links TRBV7-3 to TRBJ2-1; maybe TRBD1 (6 bases). The CDR3, as DNA: TGTGCCAGCAGCTTAAAGGGGACAAGCTACAATGAGCAGTTCTTC. It is translated as CASSLKGTSYNEQFF.